The 28 T cell receptor beta chains reported below all come from one sample, sequenced in a study of neurological immune-mediated disorders. TCRdb redid the calling of the 5' RACE reads with MiXCR, one entry per CDR3 protein. This table has over 60,000 distinct CDR3 sequences, 4.8% appearing once. The sample consisted of PBMCs. These receptors came from a woman aged 70-85 years with multiple sclerosis.

This clonotype was recorded at least ten times. This chain joins TRBV5-1 and TRBJ2-7, with 7 positions matching TRBD2. V gave up 0 bases and J gave up 2 bases; unmatched junction bases: 5. The CDR3 has 15 amino acids. Per germline, CDR1 SGHRS and CDR2 YFSETQ. The CDR3 loop is CASSLANGGAYEQYF. For the CDR3, the DNA is TGCGCCAGCAGCTTGGCCAATGGGGGGGCCTACGAGCAGTACTTC. The full variable domain, completed using reference TRBV5-1 and TRBJ2-7, is KAGVTQTPRYLIKTRGQQVTLSCSPISGHRSVSWYQQTPGQGLQFLFEYFSETQRNKGNFPGRFSGRQFSNSRSEMNVSTLELGDSALYLCASSLANGGAYEQYFGPGTRLTVT.

This clonotype was seen repeatedly, ten times or more. J is TRBJ2-1 and V is TRBV6-5; TRBD2 agrees at 10 bases. V shed 3 bases, J shed 8 bases, and the junction held 7 bases outside the gene matches. Germline lookup yields CDR1 MNHEY and CDR2 SVGAGI. The CDR3 runs to 15 residues. As DNA, the CDR3 is TGTGCCAGCAGTTATAGCGGGAGGACCCTTGATGAGCAGTTCTTC. Translating it yields CASSYSGRTLDEQFF.

Comments on this clonotype: A much larger clone differs by one base, so this may be a read error. This chain links TRBV5-1 with TRBJ1-1, with D perhaps TRBD1 (5 bases). Trimming removed 2 bases from V and 0 bases from J, with 8 bases in between. The CDR3 is 14 amino acids. The germline V gene has CDR1 SGHRS and CDR2 YFSETQ. CDR3 in amino acids: CASSFIGVNTEAFF. The DNA of the CDR3 is TGCGCCAGCAGCTTCATAGGGGTGAACACTGAAGCTTTCTTT.

The V gene is TRBV7-9, the J gene TRBJ2-1; D not resolved. The CDR3 has 13 amino acids. Between the trimmed V and J ends, which lost 4 bases and 2 bases, there was a span of 6 bases. Germline CDR1 reads SEHNR; CDR2 reads FQNEAQ (reference sequence). The CDR3 DNA follows: TGTGCCAGCAGCTCCGGTGCCTACAATGAGCAGTTCTTC. Protein: CASSSGAYNEQFF.

This clonotype was picked up many times. The chain has TRBV7-2 and TRBJ2-1; D might be TRBD1 or TRBD2, each matching 5 bases. Germline CDR1 reads SGHTA; CDR2 reads FQGNSA. The CDR3 length is 15 residues. Trimming took off 3 bases at V and 1 base at J, with 10 bases between the two ends. CDR3 loop: CASSFGAVSYNEQFF. In DNA, the CDR3 is TGTGCCAGCAGCTTCGGGGCAGTTTCCTACAATGAGCAGTTCTTC.

This clonotype was seen many times. The V gene is TRBV7-2, the J gene TRBJ2-5; the D is unclear. The CDR3 contains 11 residues. Germline V CDR1 and CDR2: SGHTA, FQGNSA. The V gene lost 4 bases and the J gene lost 4 bases, with 4 bases spanning the gap. CDR3 bases: TGTGCCAGCAGCTCAGCAGAGACCCAGTACTTC. Its protein is CASSSAETQYF.

This clonotype was counted at least ten times. V is TRBV12-3 or TRBV12-4 and J is TRBJ2-2, with D uncertain. V lost 5 bases to trimming and J lost 5 bases, with 12 bases between them. The CDR3 contains 14 residues. CDR3 nucleotides: TGTGCCAGCAGTCTCACATTGGGTACCGGGGAGCTGTTTTTT. It is translated as CASSLTLGTGELFF.

The sample holds many counts of this clonotype. The chain employs TRBV6-5 and TRBJ2-7; D uncertain. Per the germline V gene, CDR1 is MNHEY and CDR2 is SVGAGI. CDR3 length equals 13 residues. Trimming took off 0 bases at V and 6 bases at J, with 9 bases between the two ends. CDR3 bases: TGTGCCAGCAGTTACTCGATCGGTGGCGAGCAGTACTTC. Amino acids: CASSYSIGGEQYF.

This chain uses TRBV25-1 with TRBJ2-2; 7 bases are a match to TRBD1. With V trimmed by 4 bases and J by 0 bases, 11 bases remained unmatched. The CDR3 loop spans 18 amino acids. Germline V CDR1 and CDR2: MGHDK, SYGVNS. CDR3 protein: CASSAPWDRTTNTGELFF. CDR3 nucleotides: TGTGCCAGCAGTGCTCCCTGGGACAGAACTACGAACACCGGGGAGCTGTTTTTT.

This clonotype was counted a few times. The chain uses TRBV7-2 and TRBJ2-7, with TRBD2 identical over 7 bases. V lost 5 bases and J lost 4; bases outside the gene matches: 14. Germline V gives CDR1 SGHTA, CDR2 FQGNSA. The CDR3 sequence is 16 residues long. In DNA form, the CDR3 reads TGTGCCAGCAGCCAGAGCGGGGCTATACCCCCTTACGAGCAGTACTTC. Residues: CASSQSGAIPPYEQYF.

This clonotype has ten or more counts. This chain joins TRBV12-3 or TRBV12-4 and TRBJ1-2; no reliable D call. Trimming cost V 5 bases and J 0 bases, with 13 bases left between them. The CDR3 runs to 15 residues. CDR3 amino acids: CASSPDGKTNYGYTF. For the CDR3, the DNA is TGTGCCAGCAGTCCAGACGGAAAAACTAACTATGGCTACACCTTC.

The gene calls are TRBV7-2 and TRBJ2-4; D is uncertain. The germline CDR1 and CDR2 sequences are SGHTA and FQGNSA. V lost 3 bases to trimming and J lost 2 bases, with 11 bases between them. CDR3 length equals 15 residues. Here the CDR3 reads CASSLVRTTKNIQYF. CDR3 nucleotide sequence: TGTGCCAGCAGCTTGGTTAGGACCACCAAAAACATTCAGTACTTC.

This clonotype was found a few times. The chain recombines TRBV7-2 with TRBJ2-7; possible D gene TRBD1, 7 bases. The CDR3 has 13 amino acids. From germline, CDR1 is SGHTA and CDR2 FQGNSA. The germline V and J ends were trimmed by 2 bases and 4 bases, with 9 bases remaining between them. The DNA of the CDR3 is TGTGCCAGCAGCTTACAGGGGGGATACGAGCAGTACTTC. This sequence encodes CASSLQGGYEQYF.

This clonotype was seen at least ten times. The chain combines TRBV5-6 with TRBJ2-1; no firm D call. Trimming stripped 2 bases from V and 9 bases from J, with 18 bases between. Germline CDR1 reads SGHDT; CDR2 reads YYEEEE. This CDR3 has 15 amino acids. CDR3 bases: TGTGCCAGCAGCTTAGCGCTGGGCGAGGTTGTTGAGCAGTTCTTC. This sequence encodes CASSLALGEVVEQFF.

This clonotype was counted ten times or more. The V call is TRBV3-1, the J call TRBJ2-3; D not certain. The ends were cut back, 0 bases at V and 11 bases at J, with 18 bases in the middle. Germline CDR1 and CDR2: LGHDT and YNNKEL (reference sequence). The CDR3 has 15 amino acids. This CDR3 is CASSQDLARPNEQYF. The DNA of the CDR3 is TGTGCCAGCAGCCAAGACCTTGCACGGCCAAATGAGCAGTATTTT.

This clonotype was counted many times. The rearrangement joins TRBV20-1 to TRBJ2-1; no reliable D call. The CDR3 sequence is 11 residues long. CDR1 is DFQATT, CDR2 SNEGSKA, per germline (reference sequence). Trimming removed 5 bases from V and 7 bases from J, with 9 bases in between. The CDR3 sequence is CSARPMNEQFF. CDR3 sequence (DNA): TGCAGTGCTCGCCCCATGAATGAGCAGTTCTTC.

In this sample, this clonotype turned up many times. The chain couples TRBV12-3 or TRBV12-4 to TRBJ1-5, with D tentatively TRBD1 (6 bases). The V end was cut by 8 bases, the J end by 3 bases, with 14 bases between. CDR3 size: 14 residues. The CDR3 spells CASAQGHPNQPQHF. Here the CDR3 DNA reads TGTGCCAGCGCGCAGGGGCACCCCAATCAGCCCCAGCATTTT.

This clonotype was counted many times. This chain uses TRBV20-1 with TRBJ2-1, with 10 positions matching TRBD2. Germline-derived CDR1 and CDR2 are DFQATT and SNEGSKA (reference sequence). V was pared by 1 base and J by 3 bases, with 3 bases of the junction left unmatched. This CDR3 is built from 15 residues. The DNA of the CDR3 is TGCAGTGCTAGAGTGGCTAGCGGGAGCTACAATGAGCAGTTCTTC. This codes for CSARVASGSYNEQFF.

This clonotype has a handful of counts. V usage is TRBV7-4 and J usage is TRBJ1-2; possibly TRBD1 for D (6 bases). Germline V gene sequence: CDR1 SGHVT, CDR2 SQSDAQ. The CDR3 is 15 amino acids. V gave up 4 bases and J gave up 2 bases, with 14 bases separating them. The CDR3 nucleotides are TGTGCCAGCAGCTACTCCAGGGGTTTAAACTATGGCTACACCTTC. Translation: CASSYSRGLNYGYTF. Using reference TRBV7-4 and TRBJ1-2 for the parts outside the CDR3, the full variable domain is GAGVSQSPRYKVAKRGRDVALRCDSISGHVTLYWYRQTLGQGSEVLTYSQSDAQRDKSGRPSGRFSAERPERSVSTLKIQRTEQGDSAVYLCASSYSRGLNYGYTFGSGTRLTVV.

Here the CDR3 reads CASSPGGARGYTF. CDR3 DNA: TGCGCCAGCAGCCCAGGGGGCGCCCGGGGCTACACCTTC. The chain employs TRBV5-1 and TRBJ1-2; 8 nucleotides agree with TRBD1. Trimming cost V 4 bases and J 8 bases; bases outside gene matches: 7. This CDR3 contains 13 residues. CDR1 is SGHRS and CDR2 is YFSETQ in the germline V gene.

In its sample, this clonotype was seen many times. The V gene is TRBV27, the J gene TRBJ1-1; D might be TRBD1 (5 bases). CDR1 is MNHEY and CDR2 is SMNVEV in the germline V gene (reference sequence). V gave up 0 bases and J gave up 1 base, with 9 bases separating them. The CDR3 extends over 15 amino acids. CDR3 in DNA: TGTGCCAGCAGTTTATCCCAGGGCGGGAACACTGAAGCTTTCTTT. Protein sequence: CASSLSQGGNTEAFF.

This clonotype was recorded many times. The V and J genes are TRBV4-3 and TRBJ2-4; the match to TRBD2 covers 13 bases. The V segment lost 3 bases and the J segment 0 bases; nucleotides outside the gene matches: 11. The CDR3 contains 20 residues. Germline CDR1 and CDR2: LGHNA and YSLEER. CDR3 sequence (DNA): TGCGCCAGCAGCCAGGCCCGACTAGCGGGAGGAACACTAGCCAAAAACATTCAGTACTTC. Translating it yields CASSQARLAGGTLAKNIQYF.

This clonotype was counted many times. This chain joins TRBV12-3 or TRBV12-4 and TRBJ1-5; D is possibly TRBD1 (6 bases). The CDR3 runs 15 residues. V was clipped by 2 bases and J by 0 bases, with 8 bases between them. The CDR3 loop reads CASSLTGISNQPQHF. DNA of the CDR3: TGTGCCAGCAGTTTAACAGGGATTAGCAATCAGCCCCAGCATTTT.

This clonotype was seen repeatedly, ten times or more. The chain links TRBV5-1 to TRBJ2-2; D possibly corresponds to TRBD2 (6 bases). The V end was cut by 4 bases, the J end by 0 bases, with 13 bases between. Germline V gene lookup returns CDR1 SGHRS and CDR2 YFSETQ. The CDR3 extends over 16 amino acids. The CDR3, as DNA: TGCGCCAGCAGCCCGCTCGGGGGTCCGAACACCGGGGAGCTGTTTTTT. This gives the protein CASSPLGGPNTGELFF.

Regarding this clonotype: Given a much more abundant clone one base away, this may be a read error. Since the CDR3 does not end with the conserved phenylalanine or tryptophan, this likely comes from a read error. CDR3 residues: CASSPIGQGNEKLFI. In nucleotides, the CDR3 is TGCGCCAGCAGCCCGATCGGACAGGGGAATGAAAAACTGTTTATT. This rearrangement joins TRBV5-1 to TRBJ1-4; 9 bases line up with TRBD1. The CDR3 sequence is 15 residues long. Germline loops: CDR1 SGHRS, CDR2 YFSETQ. V shed 4 bases and J 5 bases; nucleotides not matched to a gene: 6.

The sample holds many counts of this clonotype. This chain connects TRBV5-1 to TRBJ2-1; 9 bases are a match to TRBD2. Germline V gene sequence: CDR1 SGHRS, CDR2 YFSETQ. Losses at the gene ends were 4 bases for V and 5 bases for J; bases not matched to a gene: 7. This CDR3 is built from 15 residues. CDR3 bases: TGCGCCAGCAGCCCGCGGGGACTAGCTGACAATGAGCAGTTCTTC. It yields the protein CASSPRGLADNEQFF.

The table lists this clonotype with a few counts. CDR3 sequence (DNA): TGTGCCAGCAGCTCCCGGACAGGGGGCGTGACTGAAGCTTTCTTT. Encoded protein: CASSSRTGGVTEAFF. The chain is built from TRBV7-2 and TRBJ1-1; 11 nucleotides agree with TRBD1. J was trimmed by 5 bases and V by 4 bases; bases with no gene match: 6. The length of the CDR3 is 15 residues. Germline V gives CDR1 SGHTA, CDR2 FQGNSA.

This clonotype has a handful of counts. The chain is built from TRBV12-3 or TRBV12-4 and TRBJ1-4; D perhaps matches TRBD1 (5 bases). V gave up 4 bases and J gave up 5 bases, with 14 bases separating them. This CDR3 has 15 amino acids. The CDR3 DNA reads TGTGCCAGCAGTTCCCCGAGGGGTCTGAATGAAAAACTGTTTTTT. Residues: CASSSPRGLNEKLFF.